This T cell receptor (beta chain) was retrieved from a study of T-cell memory formation after mild COVID-19. Study context: Clusters of TCRs were largely donor specific. Study results and caveats: Certain responding clones were present in pre-infection memory, suggesting participation of cross-reactive memory.

CDR1 SGHRS and CDR2 YFSETQ come from the germline V gene. V was clipped by 4 bases and J by 8 bases, with 18 bases between them. CDR3 length: 15 amino acids. Regarding this clonotype: The target antigen is unknown.

TCRdb re-called the 5' RACE reads with MiXCR, one entry per CDR3 protein. Here the sample spans a few hundred thousand distinct CDR3 sequences, 27% being singletons. The receptor's source is an adult woman who had mild COVID-19 (a few samples of this study predate the infection). Cell type and time point are not known. The chain uses TRBV5-1 and TRBJ1-4; D gene uncertain. Sequenced sample: PBMCs or a T cell subset sorted from them (not recorded which). CDR3 in amino acids: CASSGEPGYREKLFF. In DNA form, the CDR3 reads TGCGCCAGCAGCGGGGAACCGGGCTACCGGGAAAAACTGTTTTTT. The full variable domain, rest sourced from reference TRBV5-1 and TRBJ1-4, is KAGVTQTPRYLIKTRGQQVTLSCSPISGHRSVSWYQQTPGQGLQFLFEYFSETQRNKGNFPGRFSGRQFSNSRSEMNVSTLELGDSALYLCASSGEPGYREKLFFGSGTQLSVL.